These T cell receptor beta chains were read from a single sample in a study of response to subunit inactivated influenza vaccine. MiXCR, applied by TCRdb to the RT-PCR reads, yields one record per CDR3 protein. The table shows hundreds of thousands of distinct CDR3 sequences, with 14% occurring only once. Source: PBMCs from blood, taken roughly 15 days before vaccination. The origin of the receptors is a man aged 50 or older who received an inactivated influenza vaccine. Both conserved end residues are part of each CDR3. D genes are given only for firm matches. A clone size is listed for some rows: how often the clone was seen (once, few, many), or a class if it is expanded.

many,TRBJ2-1,.,TRBV12-3/TRBV12-4,CASSLAHTGDEQFF,TGTGCCAGCAGTTTAGCGCACACCGGGGATGAGCAGTTCTTC
few,TRBJ1-2,.,TRBV7-2,CASSLSFRARDYGYTF,TGTGCCAGCAGCTTGTCATTCAGGGCCCGGGACTATGGCTACACCTTC
few,TRBJ2-1,.,TRBV12-3/TRBV12-4,CASSLLGGSSYNEQFF,TGTGCCAGCAGTTTACTTGGAGGGAGCTCCTACAATGAGCAGTTCTTC
once,TRBJ1-1,TRBD1,TRBV5-4,CASSLARTGDSEAFF,TGTGCCAGCAGCTTGGCGAGGACAGGGGATAGCGAAGCTTTCTTT
few,TRBJ2-5,.,TRBV5-1,CASSLGRQRFQETQYF,TGCGCCAGCAGCTTGGGCCGACAGCGTTTCCAAGAGACCCAGTACTTC
few,TRBJ1-1,TRBD1,TRBV12-3/TRBV12-4,CASSAGTGYMNTEAFF,TGTGCCAGCAGCGCAGGGACAGGGTATATGAACACTGAAGCTTTCTTT
few,TRBJ1-1,.,TRBV5-1,CASSYDGTWNTEAFF,TGCGCCAGCAGCTACGACGGGACGTGGAACACTGAAGCTTTCTTT
.,TRBJ2-1,TRBD1,TRBV7-8,CASSLPGQGNNEQFF,TGTGCCAGCAGCTTACCGGGACAGGGTAACAATGAGCAGTTCTTC
once,TRBJ2-7,.,TRBV10-3,CAISEPSGTIYEQYF,TGTGCCATCAGTGAGCCCTCTGGGACAATCTACGAGCAGTACTTC
.,TRBJ2-3,.,TRBV7-2,CASSLKGFTDTQYF,TGTGCCAGCAGCTTAAAAGGTTTCACAGATACGCAGTATTTT
many,TRBJ2-5,.,TRBV20-1,CSAREGGRQETQYF,TGCAGTGCTAGAGAGGGGGGACGACAAGAGACCCAGTACTTC
few,TRBJ2-5,.,TRBV12-3/TRBV12-4,CASSQTTGSEYF,TGTGCCAGCAGCCAAACTACAGGCTCCGAGTACTTC
.,TRBJ2-3,TRBD1,TRBV7-8,CASSSETGPADTQYF,TGTGCCAGCAGCTCGGAGACAGGGCCGGCCGATACGCAGTATTTT
.,TRBJ2-3,.,TRBV7-2,CASSWGGRTDTQYF,TGTGCCAGCAGCTGGGGGGGGCGAACAGATACGCAGTATTTT
.,TRBJ2-7,TRBD2,TRBV6-5,CASSYSPSGGLYEQYF,TGTGCCAGCAGTTACTCGCCTAGCGGGGGGCTCTACGAGCAGTACTTC
few,TRBJ1-1,.,TRBV5-1,CASRPDMNTEAFF,TGCGCCAGCAGACCGGACATGAACACTGAAGCTTTCTTT
once,TRBJ1-1,.,TRBV5-1,CASSLEGGGPLKAFF,TGCGCCAGCAGCTTGGAAGGGGGAGGGCCCTTAAAGGCTTTCTTT
few,TRBJ2-5,.,TRBV7-9,CASSDLSSAETQYF,TGTGCCAGCAGCGATTTAAGTTCCGCGGAGACCCAGTACTTC
many,TRBJ2-4,.,TRBV4-3,CASSQEWRRGAAKNIQYF,TGCGCCAGCAGCCAAGAATGGAGGCGGGGCGCAGCCAAAAACATTCAGTACTTC
few,TRBJ2-3,TRBD1,TRBV28,CASKNGGRGPLDAQYF,TGTGCCAGCAAAAATGGAGGAAGGGGGCCGCTTGATGCGCAGTATTTT
.,TRBJ1-1,.,TRBV7-3,CASSLTGSWGTEAFF,TGTGCCAGCAGCTTAACGGGGAGTTGGGGCACTGAAGCTTTCTTT
.,TRBJ2-7,TRBD1,TRBV20-1,CSATRTGGYYEQYF,TGCAGTGCTACCCGGACAGGGGGGTACTACGAGCAGTACTTC
.,TRBJ1-2,.,TRBV20-1,CSPRNLLINYGYTF,TGCAGTCCAAGAAACTTACTGATTAACTATGGCTACACCTTC
.,TRBJ1-2,.,TRBV6-5,CASSSDRSSGLVYGYTF,TGTGCCAGCAGTTCGGACCGTTCCAGTGGGCTGGTCTATGGCTACACCTTC
few,TRBJ2-7,TRBD2,TRBV19,CASSIEGLAGSEQYF,TGTGCCAGTAGTATAGAGGGACTAGCTGGATCCGAGCAGTACTTC
.,TRBJ2-3,.,TRBV7-2,CASSVQGGTLTDTQYF,TGTGCCAGCAGCGTTCAGGGAGGAACGCTCACAGATACGCAGTATTTT
.,TRBJ2-3,.,TRBV2,CASSEGGGPYF,TGTGCCAGCAGTGAAGGGGGCGGCCCGTATTTT
few,TRBJ2-7,.,TRBV20-1,CSLGDGDYEQYF,TGCAGTCTGGGGGACGGGGACTACGAGCAGTACTTC
.,TRBJ2-3,TRBD1,TRBV20-1,CSGRGTGLTDTQYF,TGCAGTGGGAGGGGGACAGGGCTGACAGATACGCAGTATTTT
few,TRBJ1-1,TRBD1,TRBV28,CASSKVQGGTEAFF,TGTGCCAGCAGTAAAGTACAGGGGGGCACTGAAGCTTTCTTT
few,TRBJ2-2,.,TRBV3-1,CASSPLGGGYTGELFF,TGTGCCAGCAGCCCTCTTGGGGGCGGATACACCGGGGAGCTGTTTTTT
few,TRBJ2-7,TRBD2,TRBV3-1,CASSQASGSLSYEQYF,TGTGCCAGCAGCCAAGCTAGCGGGAGCCTCTCCTACGAGCAGTACTTC
few,TRBJ2-1,.,TRBV6-4,CASSVQLAWPYNEQFF,TGTGCCTCCAGTGTCCAACTAGCCTGGCCCTACAATGAGCAGTTCTTC
.,TRBJ2-1,TRBD2,TRBV7-7,CTSSLASVYARLAGNEQFF,TGTACCAGCAGCTTAGCGTCAGTGTACGCCAGACTAGCGGGAAATGAGCAGTTCTTC
many,TRBJ2-7,TRBD2,TRBV7-2,CASSPAGTSYGEQYF,TGTGCCAGCAGCCCAGCCGGGACTAGCTATGGCGAGCAGTACTTC
.,TRBJ1-1,TRBD1,TRBV20-1,CSARAGDRDTEAFF,TGCAGTGCTAGAGCCGGGGACAGGGACACTGAAGCTTTCTTT
few,TRBJ1-2,.,TRBV7-2,CASSLGGHNYGYTF,TGTGCCAGCAGCTTAGGCGGGCATAACTATGGCTACACCTTC
.,TRBJ2-7,.,TRBV4-3,CASSQAREYEQYF,TGCGCCAGCAGCCAAGCTAGGGAATACGAGCAGTACTTC
.,TRBJ2-1,.,TRBV19,CATRGQASYNEQFF,TGTGCCACCCGGGGGCAGGCATCCTACAATGAGCAGTTCTTC
.,TRBJ1-2,.,TRBV4-3,CASSQLLTGDYGYTF,TGCGCCAGCAGCCAATTGTTGACAGGTGACTATGGCTACACCTTC
few,TRBJ2-3,.,TRBV5-4,CASSLGTDAYTDTQYF,TGTGCCAGCAGCTTGGGGACAGATGCTTACACAGATACGCAGTATTTT
few,TRBJ1-1,.,TRBV12-3/TRBV12-4,CASAPQRQLNTEAFF,TGTGCCAGCGCCCCCCAGCGGCAATTGAACACTGAAGCTTTCTTT
few,TRBJ2-2,.,TRBV27,CASSPVFTGELFF,TGTGCCAGCAGCCCAGTTTTTACCGGGGAGCTGTTTTTT
.,TRBJ2-3,.,TRBV7-2,CASSLYTGFTDTQYF,TGTGCCAGCAGCTTATATACTGGATTCACAGATACGCAGTATTTT
.,TRBJ1-1,.,TRBV20-1,CSARGGGRVMNTEAFF,TGCAGTGCTAGGGGGGGCGGCAGGGTCATGAACACTGAAGCTTTCTTT